This TCR beta chain was documented in a study of shared clonotypes between healthy human individuals. Study overall: Per-donor plates numbered three CD4 naive, three CD4 memory, two CD8 naive and one CD8 memory.

The assay was immunoSEQ multiplex PCR, and TCRdb's table has in-frame clones only and misses some. This table has 1 million to 1.3 million clones, 70% to 80% appearing once. V lost 7 bases to trimming and J lost 5 bases, with 12 bases between them. Germline-derived CDR1 and CDR2 are MDHEN and SYDVKM. The CDR3 runs 12 residues. J is TRBJ2-7 and V is TRBV28, with a possible D match to TRBD2 (5 bases). Material for sequencing was memory CD4+ T cells from PBMCs. Subset here: CD45RA-negative fraction. The receptor comes from a man aged 18 to 30 in good health. Some clones in this sample may be carry-over from other donors' samples. Here the CDR3 DNA reads TGTGCCAGCATTTCCGGGGTCCACGAGCAGTACTTC. This translates into CASISGVHEQYF.